This T cell receptor beta chain was sequenced in a study of cytomegalovirus exposure and HLA in healthy donors. Study-wide findings and caveats: TCR beta chains numbering approximately 150 were designated cytomegalovirus-associated.

On this clone itself: Its antigen remains unknown.

Per germline, CDR1 WNHNN and CDR2 SYGVQD (reference sequence). The CDR3 runs to 16 residues. V was shortened by 4 bases and J by 8 bases, with 21 bases between the two germline ends. The primer mix had 60 Vbeta and 13 Jbeta primers. Profiling relied on immunoSEQ multiplex PCR, and the TCRdb table lists in-frame clones only, not all of them. The listing records 120,000 to 150,000 clones. This clonotype was obtained from a man between 40 and 49 years old in good health and CMV-seronegative. V usage is TRBV10-1 and J usage is TRBJ2-1; tentatively, D is TRBD2 (5 bases). The sequenced sample consisted of PBMCs. The chain's CDR3 is CASSGPIVSGEHEQFF. CDR3 bases: TGCGCCAGCAGTGGACCCATTGTCTCCGGGGAACATGAGCAGTTCTTC.